The 27 T cell receptor beta chains below all came from one sample that was sequenced in a study of T cells in women clearing cervical HPV infection. This table comes from immunoSEQ multiplex PCR, and its TCRdb copy is limited to in-frame clones, with some not included. The record lists 25,000 to 35,000 clones, of which the ten most abundant hold about 7.1%. Sequencing input: blood buffy coat. These receptors all come from a woman aged 18 to 75 with a cervical HPV16 infection that either progressed to CIN3+ or cleared (not recorded which).

About this clone: The CDR3 goes on 3 residues after the read ends, and that part is filled in from the germline J gene. This rearrangement joins TRBV5-5 to TRBJ1-2; D uncertain. V lost 0 bases and J lost 2, with 8 bases in between. CDR1 SGHKS and CDR2 YYEKEE come from the germline V gene (reference sequence). The length of the CDR3 is 14 residues. CDR3 bases read: TGTGCCAGCAGCTTGGACGGGGTCAACTATGGC. Its translation is CASSLDGVNYG. The entire CDR3 protein is CASSLDGVNYGYTF.

To note about this clone: The CDR3 end lies 3 residues beyond the end of the read and is filled in from the germline J gene. The genes are TRBV27 and TRBJ1-5; D is uncertain. This CDR3 comprises 16 residues. Looked up from germline, CDR1 is MNHEY and CDR2 is SMNVEV (reference sequence). Trimming left V 2 bases short and J 3 bases short, with 14 bases between. The CDR3: CASSLRFGQNNQPQHF. The part of the CDR3 DNA that was read is TGTGCCAGCAGTTTAAGGTTTGGGCAGAACAATCAGCCC.

A remark on this clone: The CDR3 end lies 3 residues beyond the end of the read and is filled in from the germline J gene. This chain links TRBV2 with TRBJ2-4; D may be TRBD1 (6 bases). Trimming pared 3 bases from V and 1 base from J, leaving 16 bases between. From germline, CDR1 is SNHLY and CDR2 FYNNEI. The CDR3 is 17 residues long. The sequenced CDR3 bases are TGTGCCAGCAGTGATCGCGGACAGCCGAACGCCAAAAACATT. It is translated as CASSDRGQPNAKNI. The full-length CDR3 reads as CASSDRGQPNAKNIQYF.

Of note for this clone: The read comes to an end 3 residues before the CDR3 does, leaving the germline J gene to fill in the end. The chain employs TRBV2 and TRBJ1-1; 7 positions agree with TRBD1. J lost 5 bases, V lost 5 bases, and 11 bases had no gene match. The germline CDR1 and CDR2 sequences are SNHLY and FYNNEI. This CDR3 comprises 15 residues. Incomplete CDR3 DNA: TGTGCCAGCAGTCTCACCCGGACAGGAGGGACTGAA. Its translation is CASSLTRTGGTE. The whole CDR3 region reads CASSLTRTGGTEAFF.

CDR3 bases read: TGTGCCAGCAGTGAAACACCGGGGAGGGGGCTTGATACG. It yields the protein CASSETPGRGLDT. The CDR3 reads in full as CASSETPGRGLDTQYF. The chain recombines TRBV6-1 with TRBJ2-3; tentatively, D is TRBD1 or TRBD2 (7 bases each). With the read ending 3 residues before the CDR3 end, the germline J gene is used to fill in that end. Germline loops: CDR1 MNHNS, CDR2 SASEGT. The CDR3 runs 16 residues. V shed 2 bases and J shed 6 bases, with 18 bases lying between them.

In the case of this clone: The sequence runs out 3 residues before the end of the CDR3; the remainder is reconstructed from the germline J gene. The chain carries TRBV7-2 and TRBJ1-5; D is ambiguous. Between the trimmed V and J ends, which lost 1 base and 6 bases, there was a span of 7 bases. Germline values: CDR1 SGHTA, CDR2 FQGNSA. The CDR3 runs to 13 residues. The chain's CDR3 is CASSLEQFQPQHF. The CDR3 bases that were read are TGTGCCAGCAGCTTAGAACAGTTTCAGCCC.

The CDR3 loop reads CASSELSGANVLTF. CDR3 DNA (partial): TGTGCCAGCAGTGAGTTATCTGGGGCCAACGTC. The chain employs TRBV6-4 and TRBJ2-6; D remains ambiguous. The sequenced fragment ends 3 residues before the CDR3 boundary, so the rest is inferred from the germline J gene. The CDR3 spans 14 residues. Germline CDR1 MRHNA, CDR2 SNTAGT. V was trimmed by 3 bases and J by 1 base, leaving 4 bases between them.

Worth noting for this clone: Read sequence stops 3 residues before the CDR3 end, and the germline J gene provides the missing end. This rearrangement joins TRBV19 to TRBJ1-5, with 9 bases fitting TRBD1. Germline CDR1 is LNHDA and CDR2 is SQIVND (reference sequence). This CDR3 contains 17 residues. V lost 10 bases and J lost 7; bases outside the gene matches: 20. This CDR3 is CATKGSGQGLFGQPQHF. CDR3 DNA, as far as it was read: TGTGCCACTAAGGGGTCGGGACAGGGCCTTTTTGGCCAGCCC.

With respect to this clone: The observed sequence ends 3 residues before the CDR3 terminus, with the missing tail filled in from the germline J gene. V and J are TRBV10-3 and TRBJ2-2; 13 bases fit TRBD2. CDR1 and CDR2 from the germline V gene are ENHRY and SYGVKD. This CDR3 spans 16 amino acids. Trimming removed 6 bases from V and 0 bases from J; junction bases left unmatched: 1. Incomplete CDR3 DNA: TGTGCCATCAGACTAGCGGGGGGGACGAACACCGGGGAG. Translated: CAIRLAGGTNTGE. The CDR3 reads in full as CAIRLAGGTNTGELFF.

On this clone itself: The sequence runs out 3 residues before the end of the CDR3; the remainder is reconstructed from the germline J gene. The chain links TRBV2 to TRBJ2-3; TRBD2 agrees at 8 bases. Germline V gives CDR1 SNHLY, CDR2 FYNNEI. There are 15 residues in the CDR3. Trimming at V came to 4 bases and at J to 3 bases, leaving 6 bases not matched to a gene. CDR3 loop: CASSVSGGLTDTQYF. The CDR3 DNA, read in part, is TGTGCCAGCAGTGTTTCGGGGGGGCTGACAGATACG.

As for this clone: Read data end 3 residues before the CDR3 end; the end is taken from the germline J gene. This chain uses TRBV6-1 with TRBJ2-3, with 10 bases lining up with TRBD1. Looked up from germline, CDR1 is MNHNS and CDR2 is SASEGT. CDR3 length: 15 residues. Trimming removed 3 bases from V and 8 bases from J; junction bases left unmatched: 8. The CDR3 DNA, read in part, is TGTGCCAGCAGTGACGGGACAGGGGATCACGGTACG. Amino acids: CASSDGTGDHGT. The full CDR3 sequence reads CASSDGTGDHGTQYF.

Regarding this clone: The sequenced fragment ends 3 residues before the CDR3 boundary, so the rest is inferred from the germline J gene. V gene TRBV9 combines with J gene TRBJ1-4, with TRBD1 matching 7 bases. V dropped 4 bases and J dropped 1; count of bases not matched to a gene: 4. This CDR3 is 15 amino acids long. CDR1 and CDR2 from the germline V gene are SGDLS and YYNGEE. Partial CDR3 DNA: TGTGCCAGCAGCCCCCGACAGGGAACTAATGAAAAA. Translated: CASSPRQGTNEK. The CDR3 reads in full as CASSPRQGTNEKLFF.

Incomplete CDR3 DNA: TGTGCCAGCAGATCCCTTGGTAGCGCAACGGAGACC. Translation gives CASRSLGSATET. The entire CDR3 reads CASRSLGSATETQYF. This chain connects TRBV28 to TRBJ2-5, with TRBD2 as a possible D gene (5 bases). The read finishes 3 residues shy of the CDR3 end, and the germline J gene is used to complete it. The germline V gene encodes CDR1 MDHEN and CDR2 SYDVKM. The CDR3 contains 15 residues. Trimming stripped 6 bases from V and 5 bases from J, with 19 bases between. Supplemented by reference TRBV28 and TRBJ2-5, the full variable domain reads DVKVTQSSRYLVKRTGEKVFLECVQDMDHENMFWYRQDPGLGLRLIYFSYDVKMKEKGDIPEGYSVSREKKERFSLILESASTNQTSMYLCASRSLGSATETQYFGPGTRLLVL.

As concerns this clone: The CDR3 end lies 3 residues beyond the end of the read and is filled in from the germline J gene. The chain recombines TRBV20-1 with TRBJ1-2; tentatively, D is TRBD1 (6 bases). Germline V gene sequence: CDR1 DFQATT, CDR2 SNEGSKA (reference sequence). This CDR3 has 13 amino acids. CDR3 loop: CSASIPGVNRYTF. The DNA read from the CDR3 is TGCAGTGCTTCCATCCCAGGGGTGAATCGC.

About this clone: The read comes to an end 3 residues before the CDR3 does, leaving the germline J gene to fill in the end. The V call is TRBV4-1, the J call TRBJ2-5; D possibly corresponds to TRBD2 (5 bases). The CDR3 length is 14 residues. The V end was cut by 1 base, the J end by 2 bases, with 8 bases between. The germline V gene has CDR1 MGHRA and CDR2 YSYEKL. CDR3 amino acids: CASSQVLGQETQYF. The covered CDR3 bases are TGCGCCAGCAGCCAAGTACTAGGACAAGAGACC.

A note on this clone: The CDR3 end falls 3 residues outside the read, so it is completed with the germline J gene. The rearrangement uses TRBV4-1 and TRBJ2-5, with D perhaps matching TRBD1 (5 bases). With 0 bases removed from V and 2 bases from J, the gap between germline ends came to 10 bases. This CDR3 has 15 residues. Germline-derived CDR1 and CDR2 are MGHRA and YSYEKL. CDR3: CASSQDGATQETQYF. Partial CDR3 DNA: TGCGCCAGCAGCCAAGATGGGGCCACTCAAGAGACC.

About this clone itself: The missing CDR3 end, 3 residues past where the read stops, is filled in from the germline J gene. This chain joins TRBV20-1 and TRBJ2-7; 9 bases agree with TRBD1. The CDR3 totals 13 residues. V dropped 4 bases and J dropped 3; count of bases not matched to a gene: 4. Germline CDR1 DFQATT, CDR2 SNEGSKA (reference sequence). This CDR3 is CSAIGTGFYEQYF. The part of the CDR3 DNA that was read is TGCAGTGCTATTGGGACAGGGTTCTACGAG.

Notes on this clone: Read data end 3 residues before the CDR3 end; the end is taken from the germline J gene. This chain uses TRBV5-1 with TRBJ1-6, with 9 bases lining up with TRBD1. This CDR3 is 14 amino acids long. CDR1 is SGHRS and CDR2 is YFSETQ in the germline V gene. J was trimmed by 7 bases and V by 4 bases; bases with no gene match: 3. The CDR3 protein is CASSQDRGNSPLHF. CDR3 bases read: TGCGCCAGCAGCCAGGACAGGGGAAATTCACCC.

Comment on this clone: The sequence runs out 3 residues before the end of the CDR3; the remainder is reconstructed from the germline J gene. V and J are TRBV12-3 or TRBV12-4 and TRBJ2-7; 14 positions match TRBD2. J was trimmed by 0 bases and V by 3 bases; bases with no gene match: 7. CDR3 length: 18 amino acids. CDR3 protein: CASSFDGLAGGGSYEQYF. CDR3 DNA, as far as it was read: TGTGCCAGCAGTTTCGACGGACTAGCGGGGGGAGGCTCCTACGAG.

With regard to this clone: The CDR3 end lies 3 residues beyond the end of the read and is filled in from the germline J gene. The J gene is TRBJ1-6, the V gene TRBV13; TRBD1 aligns across 8 bases. CDR1 and CDR2 from the germline V gene are PRHDT and FYEKMQ (reference sequence). CDR3 length: 20 amino acids. Trimming at V came to 5 bases and at J to 3 bases, leaving 18 bases not matched to a gene. The sequenced part of the CDR3 DNA is TGTGCCAGCAGCCGCGACAACAGGGGGTTTGCCGGTCTCTATAATTCACCC. Amino acid sequence: CASSRDNRGFAGLYNSP. The entire CDR3 reads CASSRDNRGFAGLYNSPLHF.

With respect to this clone: Read data end 3 residues before the CDR3 end; the end is taken from the germline J gene. The chain joins TRBV7-6 to TRBJ2-1, with TRBD1 as a possible D gene (5 bases). The CDR3 extends over 15 amino acids. The V gene lost 3 bases and the J gene lost 4 bases, with 13 bases spanning the gap. The V gene's germline CDR1 is SGHVS and CDR2 FNYEAQ. Partial CDR3 DNA: TGTGCCAGCAGCTTTGACAGCGAAGGGTACAATGAG. Amino acid sequence: CASSFDSEGYNE. The entire CDR3 protein is CASSFDSEGYNEQFF.

Notes on this clone: The read halts 3 residues ahead of the CDR3 end, with the missing end drawn from the germline J gene. The genes are TRBV6-4 and TRBJ1-1; the D gene is possibly TRBD1 (5 bases). The CDR3 loop spans 11 amino acids. Germline V lookup: CDR1 MRHNA, CDR2 SNTAGT. The sequenced part of the CDR3 DNA is TGTGCCAGCGCAGGGTCTACACAA. Its protein is CASAGSTQ. The full CDR3 protein is CASAGSTQAFF.

Of note for this clone: The observed sequence ends 3 residues before the CDR3 terminus, with the missing tail filled in from the germline J gene. V and J are TRBV5-1 and TRBJ1-1; weak D call: TRBD1 (6 bases). V was trimmed by 4 bases and J by 1 base, leaving 17 bases between them. CDR3 length: 16 residues. The germline CDR1 and CDR2 sequences are SGHRS and YFSETQ. The CDR3 region is CASSQGGSDTNTEAFF. The sequenced part of the CDR3 DNA is TGCGCCAGCAGCCAAGGGGGATCGGACACGAACACTGAA.

In regard to this clone: The CDR3 end lies 3 residues beyond the end of the read and is filled in from the germline J gene. This chain links TRBV5-4 with TRBJ2-5; D is undetermined. The V gene lost 4 bases and the J gene lost 5 bases, with 18 bases spanning the gap. CDR3 length equals 15 residues. Germline CDR1 is SGHNT and CDR2 is YYREEE (reference sequence). The CDR3 DNA, read in part, is TGTGCCAGCAGCCCACGTGTGGGCCCAACGGAGACC. It translates to CASSPRVGPTET. The whole CDR3 region reads CASSPRVGPTETQYF.

A word on this clone: The read terminates 3 residues before the CDR3 end, so the remaining end is supplied by the germline J gene. The chain employs TRBV4-1 and TRBJ1-5; no clear D. This CDR3 region has 17 residues. With 0 bases removed from V and 0 bases from J, the gap between germline ends came to 12 bases. Germline lookup yields CDR1 MGHRA and CDR2 YSYEKL. The part of the CDR3 DNA that was read is TGCGCCAGCAGCCAAGAGGGCAGCCTTTTTAGCAATCAGCCC. Amino acid sequence: CASSQEGSLFSNQP. The whole CDR3 sequence is CASSQEGSLFSNQPQHF.

As to this clone: The DNA ends 3 residues before the CDR3 does, and the rest of the CDR3 is filled in from the germline J gene. V and J are TRBV5-5 and TRBJ1-2, with TRBD1 identical over 7 bases. Germline assignment: CDR1 SGHKS and CDR2 YYEKEE (reference sequence). The CDR3 loop spans 15 amino acids. CDR3 bases read: TGTGCCAGCAGCGGTTGGCCAATGACAGGGAACGGC. This codes for CASSGWPMTGNG. The entire CDR3 protein reads CASSGWPMTGNGYTF.

To note about this clone: The read comes to an end 3 residues before the CDR3 does, leaving the germline J gene to fill in the end. The rearrangement joins TRBV7-6 to TRBJ2-2; D is unclear. CDR1 SGHVS and CDR2 FNYEAQ come from the germline V gene. V dropped 1 base and J dropped 2 bases, with 8 bases sitting between them. The CDR3 covers 15 residues. The chain's CDR3 is CASSLGQFNTGELFF. CDR3 bases read: TGTGCCAGCAGCTTAGGACAATTCAACACCGGGGAG.